This TCR beta chain was documented in a study of blood T cell repertoires in COVID-19. Overall study context: Acute and convalescent COVID-19 samples came from the United States, Italy and Spain. From T cells, B-cell-depleted T cells, or PBMCs came the material, which was cDNA or gDNA.

Data came from immunoSEQ multiplex PCR; TCRdb stores just in-frame clones and leaves some out. Among 250,000 to 300,000 clones listed, roughly nine tenths were seen once. Material for sequencing was peripheral blood. The sequence derives from a man aged 50 to 60 with acute or convalescent COVID-19.

The CDR3 DNA reads TGTGCCAGCAGCTTAGGAGGGGGCCTGTCCTACAATGAGCAGTTCTTC. It is translated as CASSLGGGLSYNEQFF. V and J are TRBV7-9 and TRBJ2-1; 7 bases match TRBD1. Germline lookup yields CDR1 SEHNR and CDR2 FQNEAQ (reference sequence). The CDR3 extends over 16 amino acids. V lost 1 base to trimming and J lost 1 base; unmatched junction nucleotides: 4.